This T cell receptor beta chain stems from a study of blood T cell repertoires in COVID-19. Study background: Italy, Spain and the United States were the sources of the convalescent and acute COVID-19 samples.

The germline CDR1 and CDR2 sequences are SGHRS and YFSETQ. This CDR3 has 15 amino acids. After removal of 2 bases from V and 8 bases from J, the junction contained 8 bases not matched to a gene. Seattle patient enrollment occurred during active infection, with longitudinal follow-up thereafter. Methods used by the authors: Amplification of reference gene primers provided the estimated nucleated cell counts. Generated by immunoSEQ multiplex PCR, the TCRdb table keeps only in-frame clones and is missing some. From that table come the V and J calls and clone size; the DNA was used to work out D and trimming. The repertoire holds 150,000 to 200,000 clones, with under 85% as singletons.

Sequencing was performed on peripheral blood. This sequence originates from an older woman with COVID-19, enrolled during active disease. The rearrangement joins TRBV5-1 to TRBJ2-1; 9 bases agree with TRBD2. In DNA, the CDR3 is TGCGCCAGCAGCTTTCAACTAGCGGGCTTCGATGAGCAGTTCTTC. Amino acids: CASSFQLAGFDEQFF.